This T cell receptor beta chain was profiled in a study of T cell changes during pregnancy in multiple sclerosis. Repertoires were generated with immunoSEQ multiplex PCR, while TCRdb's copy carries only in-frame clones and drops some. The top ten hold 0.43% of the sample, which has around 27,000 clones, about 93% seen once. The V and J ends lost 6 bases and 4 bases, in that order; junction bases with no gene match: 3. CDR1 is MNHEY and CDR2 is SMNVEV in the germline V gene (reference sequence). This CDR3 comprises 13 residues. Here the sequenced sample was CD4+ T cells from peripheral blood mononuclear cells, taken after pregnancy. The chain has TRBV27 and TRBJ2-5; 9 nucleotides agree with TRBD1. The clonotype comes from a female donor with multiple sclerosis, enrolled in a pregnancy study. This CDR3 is CASRNRGLETQYF. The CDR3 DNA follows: TGTGCCAGCAGGAACAGGGGGCTAGAGACCCAGTACTTC.